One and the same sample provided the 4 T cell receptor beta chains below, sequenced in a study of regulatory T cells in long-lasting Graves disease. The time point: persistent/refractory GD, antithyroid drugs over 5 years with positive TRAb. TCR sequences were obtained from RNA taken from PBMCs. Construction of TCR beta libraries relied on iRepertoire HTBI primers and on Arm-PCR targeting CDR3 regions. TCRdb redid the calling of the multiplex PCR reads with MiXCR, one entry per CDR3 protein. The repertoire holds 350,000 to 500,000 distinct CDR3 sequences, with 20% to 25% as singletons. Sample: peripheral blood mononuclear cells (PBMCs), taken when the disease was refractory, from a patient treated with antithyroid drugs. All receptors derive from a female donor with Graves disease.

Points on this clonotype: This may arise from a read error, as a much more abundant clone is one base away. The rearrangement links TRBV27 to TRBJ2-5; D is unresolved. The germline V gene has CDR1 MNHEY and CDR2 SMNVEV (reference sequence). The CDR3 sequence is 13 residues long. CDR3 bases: TGTGCCAGCAGTTCCAATCTAGGCCCCACAACCCGGTTC. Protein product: CASSSNLGPTTRF.

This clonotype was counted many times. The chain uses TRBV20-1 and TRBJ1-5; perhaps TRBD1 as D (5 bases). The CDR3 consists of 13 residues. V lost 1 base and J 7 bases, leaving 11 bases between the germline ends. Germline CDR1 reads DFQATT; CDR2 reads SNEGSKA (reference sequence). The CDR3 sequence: CSARGQRGQPQHF. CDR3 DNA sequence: TGCAGTGCTAGAGGTCAACGGGGCCAGCCCCAGCATTTT.

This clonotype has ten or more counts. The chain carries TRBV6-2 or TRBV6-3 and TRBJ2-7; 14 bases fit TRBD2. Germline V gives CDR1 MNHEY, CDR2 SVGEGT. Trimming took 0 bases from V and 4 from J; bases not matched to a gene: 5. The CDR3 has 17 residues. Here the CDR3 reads CASSYSGTSGRSYEQYF. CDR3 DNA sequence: TGTGCCAGCAGTTACTCCGGGACTAGCGGGAGATCTTACGAGCAGTACTTC.

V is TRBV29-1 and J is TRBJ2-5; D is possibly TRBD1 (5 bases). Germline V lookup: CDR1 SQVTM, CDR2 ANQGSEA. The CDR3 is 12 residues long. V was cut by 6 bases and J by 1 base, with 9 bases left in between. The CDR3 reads CSVDTGQETQYF. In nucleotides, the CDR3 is TGCAGCGTCGATACAGGCCAAGAGACCCAGTACTTC.